The entry below describes one T cell receptor beta chain. During active infection, Seattle patients enrolled and were then monitored through disease. This sample was taken from a study of blood T cell repertoires in COVID-19. Study in general: Sites in the United States, Italy and Spain provided acute and convalescent COVID-19 samples.

TCRdb's table, derived via immunoSEQ multiplex PCR, lists solely in-frame clones and lacks some. Of roughly 170,000 clones in the sample, just under 90% were seen once. V was trimmed by 4 bases and J by 0 bases, leaving 9 bases between them. This CDR3 has 15 residues. CDR1 and CDR2 from the germline V gene are SGHVS and FNYEAQ. The sequencing input was peripheral blood. The clonotype originates from a woman between 70 and 85 years old with COVID-19, enrolled during active disease. This chain joins TRBV7-6 and TRBJ2-2; TRBD2 might be the D (6 bases). In DNA, the CDR3 is TGTGCCAGCAGCTGGAGGGGTCCGAACACCGGGGAGCTGTTTTTT. It encodes CASSWRGPNTGELFF.